One sample yielded the 11 T cell receptor beta chains listed below, sequenced in a study of radiation and T cells in renal cell carcinoma. The protocol was immunoSEQ multiplex PCR, while the TCRdb copy is restricted to in-frame clones and leaves out a portion. The table has about 150,000 clones, approximately 90% seen once; the top ten hold around 12%. Time point in this sample: baseline pretreatment blood. Treatment here: 15 Gy SBRT to primary tumor, nephrectomy 4 weeks later. The source was blood, collected from a patient whose treatment included radiotherapy and nephrectomy. The receptors stem from a woman aged 45-65 years with renal cell carcinoma.

This chain joins TRBV9 and TRBJ1-2, with 7 bases fitting TRBD1. Germline V gene sequence: CDR1 SGDLS, CDR2 YYNGEE. V lost 2 bases, J lost 0 bases, and 7 bases stayed unmatched. There are 16 residues in the CDR3. This CDR3 is CASSVEGDRPNYGYTF. The CDR3 DNA is TGTGCCAGCAGCGTGGAGGGGGACAGACCTAACTATGGCTACACCTTC.

This clone was seen more than once but under ten times. The chain has TRBV29-1 and TRBJ2-2; perhaps TRBD1 as D (7 bases). CDR1 and CDR2 from the germline V gene are SQVTM and ANQGSEA. The CDR3 consists of 13 residues. The V and J ends lost 3 bases and 4 bases respectively, with 9 bases between them. In DNA form, the CDR3 reads TGCAGCGTTGACCAGGGGGGCACCGGGGAGCTGTTTTTT. Protein sequence: CSVDQGGTGELFF.

This clone occurred a few times. The genes are TRBV29-1 and TRBJ1-2; D gene uncertain. V gave up 1 base and J gave up 4 bases, with 7 bases separating them. Looked up from germline, CDR1 is SQVTM and CDR2 is ANQGSEA. This CDR3 contains 12 residues. The CDR3 bases are TGCAGCGTTGAAGGTCCTCGCTATGGCTACACCTTC. This gives the protein CSVEGPRYGYTF.

This chain connects TRBV5-4 to TRBJ2-7, with unresolved D. CDR1 is SGHNT, CDR2 YYREEE, per germline (reference sequence). V was pared by 2 bases and J by 7 bases, with 10 bases between. The CDR3 spans 12 residues. The CDR3 loop reads CASSFPNEEQYF. The DNA for the CDR3 is TGTGCCAGCAGCTTCCCGAATGAAGAGCAGTACTTC.

This clone was detected a few times. The chain recombines TRBV10-2 with TRBJ1-2; 11 bases are a match to TRBD1. Germline trimming cut 7 bases from V and 0 bases from J; bases unmatched to any gene: 10. Germline values: CDR1 WSHSY, CDR2 SAAADI. The CDR3 runs to 17 residues. CDR3 loop: CASTITGTGGPNYGYTF. CDR3 in DNA: TGCGCCAGCACCATTACCGGGACAGGGGGGCCTAACTATGGCTACACCTTC.

The J gene is TRBJ2-5, the V gene TRBV2; no clear D gene. The CDR3 totals 10 residues. CDR1 SNHLY and CDR2 FYNNEI come from the germline V gene. The V end was cut by 1 base, the J end by 6 bases, with 0 bases between. CDR3 protein: CASSEETQYF. The CDR3 DNA reads TGTGCCAGCAGTGAAGAGACCCAGTACTTC.

The chain is built from TRBV18 and TRBJ1-5; D gene ambiguous. Germline lookup yields CDR1 KGHSH and CDR2 LQKENI. This CDR3 spans 14 amino acids. Trimming removed 4 bases at V and 4 bases at J, with 11 bases between. CDR3 sequence reads: CASSLRLKNQPQHF. CDR3 in DNA: TGTGCCAGCTCACTGAGACTAAAAAATCAGCCCCAGCATTTT. The variable domain in full, completed from reference TRBV18 and TRBJ1-5, reads NAGVMQNPRHLVRRRGQEARLRCSPMKGHSHVYWYRQLPEEGLKFMVYLQKENIIDESGMPKERFSAEFPKEGPSILRIQQVVRGDSAAYFCASSLRLKNQPQHFGDGTRLSIL.

This chain joins TRBV5-1 and TRBJ1-1; 8 nucleotides match TRBD1. The CDR3 has 15 residues. Losses at the gene ends were 1 base for V and 3 bases for J; bases not matched to a gene: 5. CDR1 and CDR2 (germline): SGHRS, YFSETQ. The CDR3 loop is CASSLPAGGYTEAFF. The CDR3 bases are TGCGCCAGCAGCTTGCCGGCAGGGGGCTACACTGAAGCTTTCTTT.

V usage is TRBV7-8 and J usage is TRBJ1-1; tentatively, D is TRBD1 (5 bases). V dropped 5 bases and J dropped 0 bases, with 13 bases sitting between them. The CDR3 has 15 amino acids. The V gene's germline CDR1 is SGHVS and CDR2 FQNEAQ. The CDR3 is CASSRTRGMNTEAFF. CDR3 in DNA: TGTGCCAGCAGCCGGACCCGGGGCATGAACACTGAAGCTTTCTTT.

The V and J genes are TRBV6-5 and TRBJ1-2; D remains ambiguous. V was shortened by 6 bases and J by 8 bases, with 19 bases between the two germline ends. The CDR3 sequence is 14 residues long. From germline, CDR1 is MNHEY and CDR2 SVGAGI. The CDR3 here is CASSPGVTLRGYTF. The DNA of the CDR3 is TGTGCCAGCAGCCCCGGGGTCACCCTGCGGGGCTACACCTTC.

The chain recombines TRBV6-1 with TRBJ2-1; D is perhaps TRBD1 (7 bases). The CDR3 has 14 residues. Germline lookup yields CDR1 MNHNS and CDR2 SASEGT. The germline V and J ends were trimmed by 7 bases and 2 bases, with 12 bases remaining between them. The CDR3 is CASTEGQPYNEQFF. Here the CDR3 DNA reads TGTGCCAGCACGGAGGGACAGCCCTACAATGAGCAGTTCTTC.